What follows are 10 T cell receptor beta chains derived from one specimen sequenced in a study of CD8 T cells in ankylosing spondylitis (dated by TCRdb to about 2017). Library generation was performed with 5' RACE. Sequencing took place on an Illumina HiSeq 2500. The public reads were reprocessed in TCRdb via fastp at Q25 and MiXCR, keeping in-frame beta chains. Each record represents a unique CDR3 protein, reported with the most common genes and DNA among its rows. A total of a few hundred thousand distinct CDR3 sequences appear in this sample, over 9.5% of them only once. 21% of the sample rests with the top ten. Sequencing was performed on blood, either unsorted or a sorted T cell fraction (not recorded which). Receptor source: a male donor with ankylosing spondylitis or in good health (not recorded which).

This clonotype was seen ten or more times. V gene TRBV5-1 combines with J gene TRBJ1-4, with 11 bases fitting TRBD1. The CDR3 contains 16 residues. Losses at the gene ends were 4 bases for V and 5 bases for J; bases not matched to a gene: 7. Germline V CDR1 and CDR2: SGHRS, YFSETQ. The DNA of the CDR3 is TGCGCCAGCAGCCCCGAAGGGACAGGGGGAAATGAAAAACTGTTTTTT. It specifies CASSPEGTGGNEKLFF.

This clonotype showed up just a few times. This chain uses TRBV20-1 with TRBJ2-7, with D perhaps given as TRBD1 or TRBD2 (5 bases each). Germline V gives CDR1 DFQATT, CDR2 SNEGSKA (reference sequence). With 3 bases removed from V and 0 bases from J, the gap between germline ends came to 9 bases. The CDR3 is 13 amino acids. The CDR3 reads CSARGESSYEQYF. CDR3 sequence (DNA): TGCAGTGCTAGGGGGGAGAGCTCCTACGAGCAGTACTTC.

This clonotype was seen repeatedly, ten times or more. This chain uses TRBV7-2 with TRBJ1-6, with D perhaps matching TRBD1 (5 bases). Germline V gene sequence: CDR1 SGHTA, CDR2 FQGNSA. The CDR3 sequence is 15 residues long. The V gene lost 1 base and the J gene lost 4 bases, with 8 bases spanning the gap. DNA of the CDR3: TGTGCCAGCAGCTTAGAGTCAGGGTATAATTCACCCCTCCACTTT. Protein product: CASSLESGYNSPLHF.

This clonotype turned up a few times. This CDR3 is CASQDWLYEQYF. CDR3 in DNA: TGTGCCAGTCAGGACTGGCTCTACGAGCAGTACTTC. The chain couples TRBV7-9 to TRBJ2-7; D may be TRBD2 (5 bases). V dropped 9 bases and J dropped 3 bases, with 12 bases sitting between them. This CDR3 is 12 amino acids long. Looked up from germline, CDR1 is SEHNR and CDR2 is FQNEAQ (reference sequence).

This clonotype was seen at least ten times. The chain couples TRBV3-1 to TRBJ2-4, with TRBD1 as a possible D gene (6 bases). Germline assignment: CDR1 LGHDT and CDR2 YNNKEL (reference sequence). V lost 1 base and J lost 3, with 13 bases in between. This CDR3 comprises 16 residues. CDR3 region: CASSQGFSDSKNIQYF. For the CDR3, the DNA is TGTGCCAGCAGCCAAGGATTCTCGGACAGCAAAAACATTCAGTACTTC.

This clonotype was counted ten times or more. This chain uses TRBV20-1 with TRBJ2-1; 11 bases align to TRBD2. After removal of 6 bases from V and 12 bases from J, the junction contained 4 bases not matched to a gene. This CDR3 is built from 11 residues. Germline lookup yields CDR1 DFQATT and CDR2 SNEGSKA (reference sequence). For the CDR3, the DNA is TGCAGTGCACCCCTAGCGGGGGGGCAGTTCTTC. Translating it yields CSAPLAGGQFF.

This clonotype was counted at least ten times. The gene calls are TRBV20-1 and TRBJ1-2; no reliable D call. The CDR3 sequence is 12 residues long. The V gene's germline CDR1 is DFQATT and CDR2 SNEGSKA (reference sequence). Trimming took off 5 bases at V and 1 base at J, with 8 bases between the two ends. The CDR3 region is CSAAAGNYGYTF. The CDR3 region has the DNA TGCAGTGCTGCAGCGGGTAACTATGGCTACACCTTC.

The rearrangement uses TRBV3-1 and TRBJ2-2, with D uncertain. This CDR3 is built from 14 residues. Germline CDR1 is LGHDT and CDR2 is YNNKEL (reference sequence). Trimming removed 4 bases from V and 3 bases from J, with 9 bases in between. The CDR3 DNA is TGTGCCAGCAGCCCGAATTTAGACACCGGGGAGCTGTTTTTT. It specifies CASSPNLDTGELFF.

The genes are TRBV5-1 and TRBJ2-3; D remains ambiguous. In germline, CDR1 is SGHRS, CDR2 YFSETQ. The V end was cut by 0 bases, the J end by 4 bases, with 12 bases between. This CDR3 is 15 amino acids long. The CDR3 reads CASSLVASDADTQYF. The CDR3, as DNA: TGCGCCAGCAGCTTGGTGGCGTCGGATGCAGATACGCAGTATTTT.

This clonotype was found a few times. This chain links TRBV5-1 with TRBJ2-2; D is uncertain. The germline CDR1 and CDR2 sequences are SGHRS and YFSETQ. This CDR3 contains 14 residues. Trimming took 0 bases from V and 6 from J, leaving 9 bases between them. The CDR3 reads CASSLGAPPGELFF. The CDR3 coding sequence is TGCGCCAGCAGCTTGGGGGCCCCCCCCGGGGAGCTGTTTTTT. The full variable domain, rest sourced from reference TRBV5-1 and TRBJ2-2, is KAGVTQTPRYLIKTRGQQVTLSCSPISGHRSVSWYQQTPGQGLQFLFEYFSETQRNKGNFPGRFSGRQFSNSRSEMNVSTLELGDSALYLCASSLGAPPGELFFGEGSRLTVL.